Presented here are 6 T cell receptor beta chains from one specimen sequenced in a study of cytomegalovirus exposure and HLA in healthy donors. TCRdb's table, derived via immunoSEQ multiplex PCR, lists solely in-frame clones and lacks some. The profile shows about 130,000 clones, almost 90% of them singletons. Sequencing input: PBMCs. All receptors derive from a man aged 25-40 years in good health and CMV-seronegative.

The chain links TRBV6-5 to TRBJ2-2; 7 positions match TRBD1. Germline assignment: CDR1 MNHEY and CDR2 SVGAGI. The CDR3 sequence is 13 residues long. The junction had 2 bases not matched to a gene; V was cut back by 4 bases and J by 6 bases. CDR3 nucleotides: TGTGCCAGCAGTTCCCAGGGGGCCGGGGAGCTGTTTTTT. The encoded protein is CASSSQGAGELFF.

The chain employs TRBV5-4 and TRBJ2-1, with TRBD2 matching over 7 bases. Germline CDR1 SGHNT, CDR2 YYREEE (reference sequence). The CDR3 spans 15 residues. Trimming took 2 bases from V and 4 from J; bases not matched to a gene: 6. The CDR3 nucleotides are TGTGCCAGCAGCTTAGGACTAGAACTTTACAATGAGCAGTTCTTC. This encodes CASSLGLELYNEQFF.

V gene TRBV6-1 combines with J gene TRBJ2-5; tentative D call: TRBD1 (5 bases). The germline gives CDR1 MNHNS, CDR2 SASEGT. The CDR3 length is 11 residues. V was clipped by 8 bases and J by 5 bases, with 9 bases between them. The CDR3 DNA reads TGTGCCAGCGGGGCTTACGAGACCCAGTACTTC. Protein sequence: CASGAYETQYF.

The chain links TRBV6-5 to TRBJ2-5; possible D gene TRBD1, 5 bases. Trimming left V 2 bases short and J 5 bases short, with 15 bases between. The V gene's germline CDR1 is MNHEY and CDR2 SVGAGI. This CDR3 region has 15 residues. The CDR3, as DNA: TGTGCCAGCAGTTACGGTGGCAGGGCAGGGGAGACCCAGTACTTC. This gives the protein CASSYGGRAGETQYF.

This chain connects TRBV15 to TRBJ1-2; TRBD1 is a possible D gene (5 bases). The CDR3 is made up of 15 amino acids. CDR1 and CDR2 from the germline V gene are LNHNV and YYDKDF (reference sequence). The V end lost 0 bases, the J end lost 8 bases, and 16 bases lay between the germline ends. The CDR3 loop is CATSRDHGGSGGYTF. CDR3 nucleotide sequence: TGTGCCACCAGCAGAGATCACGGGGGTTCGGGAGGCTACACCTTC.

The CDR3 is CASSPHTGWVQPQHF. The CDR3 region has the DNA TGTGCCAGCAGCCCACATACAGGGTGGGTACAGCCCCAGCATTTT. This chain joins TRBV7-2 and TRBJ1-5; D is perhaps TRBD1 (6 bases). This CDR3 has 15 residues. Trimming shortened V by 5 bases and J by 7 bases, and 18 bases separated the two germline ends. CDR1 and CDR2 (germline): SGHTA, FQGNSA.